This T cell receptor beta chain was sequenced for a study of blood T cell repertoires in COVID-19. This CDR3 comprises 15 residues. Germline values: CDR1 SGHRS, CDR2 YFSETQ. Trimming took 2 bases from V and 2 from J, leaving 13 bases between them. The table came from immunoSEQ multiplex PCR; TCRdb's copy has only in-frame clones and leaves some out. This sample has 55,000 to 90,000 clones, with roughly 84% found just once. The specimen was peripheral blood. This TCR derives from a woman in her fifties or sixties with acute or convalescent COVID-19. This chain connects TRBV5-1 to TRBJ1-1, with D uncertain. CDR3 DNA: TGCGCCAGCAGCTTAATTTTCGGGAGAAACACTGAAGCTTTCTTT. Protein: CASSLIFGRNTEAFF.